Each of the 17 T cell receptor beta chains below was sequenced from the same sample in a study of T cells in Graves' hyperthyroidism and ophthalmopathy. TCR beta CDR3 regions were amplified from RNA transcripts. The primer set for the first-round RT-PCR of the TCR CDR3 was HTBI. TCRdb re-called the multiplex PCR reads through MiXCR, storing one row per CDR3 protein. This table has 300,000 to 450,000 distinct CDR3 sequences, more than 12% appearing once. Sequenced sample: blood. These receptors all stem from a woman aged 25-40 years with Graves' hyperthyroidism.

This clonotype was counted at least ten times. The chain carries TRBV12-3 or TRBV12-4 and TRBJ2-5; 7 nucleotides match TRBD2. The CDR3 is 14 residues long. With 6 bases clipped from V and 5 bases from J, the junction kept 9 bases outside the gene matches. The CDR3 here is CASRVREDRETQYF. The CDR3 DNA reads TGTGCCAGCAGGGTCCGGGAGGACCGGGAGACCCAGTACTTC.

The V call is TRBV9, the J call TRBJ2-5, with D hard to call. The CDR3 has 15 amino acids. The V end lost 1 base, the J end lost 2 bases, and 12 bases lay between the germline ends. Germline-derived CDR1 and CDR2 are SGDLS and YYNGEE. CDR3 residues: CASSVFGRVQETQYF. CDR3 nucleotide sequence: TGTGCCAGCAGCGTATTCGGACGGGTACAAGAGACCCAGTACTTC.

The V gene is TRBV24-1, the J gene TRBJ2-4; tentative D call: TRBD2 (6 bases). This CDR3 contains 16 residues. The V end lost 3 bases, the J end lost 1 base, and 12 bases lay between the germline ends. CDR1 and CDR2 (germline): KGHDR, SFDVKD. CDR3: CATSDAAGRAKNIQYF. The CDR3 DNA is TGTGCCACCAGTGATGCCGCAGGGAGGGCCAAAAACATTCAGTACTTC.

The sample holds many counts of this clonotype. The CDR3 loop is CASSRQGLAGGTSTTQYF. The CDR3 DNA follows: TGTGCCAGCAGTCGACAAGGACTAGCGGGAGGGACTTCGACTACGCAGTATTTT. V gene TRBV2 combines with J gene TRBJ2-3; TRBD2 agrees at 15 bases. This CDR3 has 18 amino acids. The trim removed 5 bases at V and 8 bases at J, leaving 14 bases unmatched. CDR1 is SNHLY, CDR2 FYNNEI, per germline.

This clonotype was counted at least ten times. This chain links TRBV6-1 with TRBJ1-5; 7 bases align to TRBD1. This CDR3 contains 14 residues. Per the germline V gene, CDR1 is MNHNS and CDR2 is SASEGT. V dropped 8 bases and J dropped 3; count of bases not matched to a gene: 7. The DNA of the CDR3 is TGTGCCAGCCTCGAGACAGGGTTCAATCAGCCCCAGCATTTT. It codes for CASLETGFNQPQHF.

At least ten counts were recorded for this clonotype. The chain couples TRBV30 to TRBJ2-7; D is perhaps TRBD2 (6 bases). Trimming removed 5 bases at V and 3 bases at J, with 17 bases between. The germline CDR1 and CDR2 sequences are GTSNPN and SVGIG (reference sequence). The CDR3 is 14 residues long. The CDR3 is CAWGGTMGGYEQYF. CDR3 nucleotide sequence: TGTGCCTGGGGTGGAACCATGGGAGGCTACGAGCAGTACTTC.

This clonotype was observed many times. The CDR3 coding sequence is TGTGCCAGCAGTTCCCGACAGGGTCGCCAAGAGACCCAGTACTTC. It codes for CASSSRQGRQETQYF. The chain links TRBV28 to TRBJ2-5; 7 positions agree with TRBD1. The germline V gene encodes CDR1 MDHEN and CDR2 SYDVKM. Trimming removed 4 bases from V and 1 base from J; junction bases left unmatched: 6. This CDR3 spans 15 amino acids.

This clonotype has at least ten counts. This chain uses TRBV12-3 or TRBV12-4 with TRBJ2-6; 10 nucleotides agree with TRBD1. After removal of 6 bases from V and 1 base from J, the junction contained 9 bases not matched to a gene. This CDR3 is 18 amino acids long. The DNA for the CDR3 is TGTGCCAGCAGGGGACAGGGGATGCCTGGTTCTGGGGCCAACGTCCTGACTTTC. Its translation: CASRGQGMPGSGANVLTF.

This clonotype was counted many times. The gene calls are TRBV20-1 and TRBJ2-1, with D hard to call. V lost 4 bases and J lost 7, with 5 bases in between. CDR3 size: 10 residues. Germline CDR1 reads DFQATT; CDR2 reads SNEGSKA (reference sequence). This CDR3 is CSANLNEQFF. CDR3 DNA sequence: TGCAGTGCTAATCTAAATGAGCAGTTCTTC.

This clonotype was seen only a few times. A much larger clone is a single base away; this may be a read error. This sequence joins TRBV6-1 and TRBJ2-7, with TRBD2 matching over 12 bases. Per germline, CDR1 MNHNS and CDR2 SASEGT. This CDR3 comprises 15 residues. Trimming cost V 6 bases and J 2 bases; bases outside gene matches: 5. The CDR3 DNA reads as TGTGCCAGCAGGGCCCTAGCGGGAGGGGCCTACGAGCAGTACTTC. Translation gives CASRALAGGAYEQYF.

This clonotype was counted a few times. The chain carries TRBV11-2 and TRBJ2-1; D is perhaps TRBD2 (6 bases). The CDR3 totals 15 residues. CDR1 SGHAT and CDR2 FQNNGV come from the germline V gene. The V and J ends lost 5 bases and 1 base respectively, with 12 bases between them. This chain's CDR3 is CASSPGTYSYNEQFF. The CDR3 coding sequence is TGTGCCAGCAGCCCTGGGACTTATTCCTACAATGAGCAGTTCTTC.

This clonotype appeared many times. The chain carries TRBV3-1 and TRBJ2-3, with 9 nucleotides matching TRBD1. Trimming at V came to 0 bases and at J to 1 base, leaving 5 bases not matched to a gene. Germline CDR1 LGHDT, CDR2 YNNKEL (reference sequence). The CDR3 sequence is 17 residues long. The CDR3: CASSQDHRTGGTDTQYF. In nucleotides, the CDR3 is TGTGCCAGCAGCCAAGATCATCGGACAGGGGGCACAGATACGCAGTATTTT.

This clonotype was detected ten times or more. This chain connects TRBV30 to TRBJ1-1; no clear D. Looked up from germline, CDR1 is GTSNPN and CDR2 is SVGIG (reference sequence). Trimming took 1 base from V and 1 from J, leaving 10 bases between them. The CDR3 covers 14 residues. The DNA for the CDR3 is TGTGCCTGGAGTGGTTTTGGTAAGAACACTGAAGCTTTCTTT. It codes for CAWSGFGKNTEAFF.

This clonotype was picked up many times. The gene calls are TRBV28 and TRBJ1-1, with 10 bases matching TRBD1. This CDR3 has 13 residues. The germline gives CDR1 MDHEN, CDR2 SYDVKM. V gave up 11 bases and J gave up 4 bases; unmatched junction bases: 7. In DNA form, the CDR3 reads TGTGCCGGACAGGGGGAGTGGGGCACTGAAGCTTTCTTT. Translating it yields CAGQGEWGTEAFF.

This clonotype was counted at least ten times. The chain employs TRBV4-1 and TRBJ2-5, with 12 nucleotides matching TRBD2. CDR1 is MGHRA and CDR2 is YSYEKL in the germline V gene. V lost 1 base, J lost 4 bases, and 4 bases stayed unmatched. There are 16 residues in the CDR3. The CDR3 nucleotides are TGCGCCAGCAGCCAAGGACTAGCGGGAGTTTCAGAGACCCAGTACTTC. Residues: CASSQGLAGVSETQYF.

Ten or more counts support this clonotype. The CDR3 region is CSARSGTSNQPQHF. Written as DNA, the CDR3 is TGCAGTGCTAGATCGGGGACGAGCAATCAGCCCCAGCATTTT. This rearrangement joins TRBV20-1 to TRBJ1-5, with D possibly TRBD1 on 5 matching bases. This CDR3 is built from 14 residues. The V and J ends lost 2 bases and 1 base respectively, with 9 bases between them. Germline CDR1 DFQATT, CDR2 SNEGSKA (reference sequence).

This clonotype was recorded at least ten times. The chain couples TRBV6-5 to TRBJ2-5; possibly TRBD1 for D (5 bases). CDR1 is MNHEY, CDR2 SVGAGI, per germline. The length of the CDR3 is 15 residues. Trimming stripped 2 bases from V and 4 bases from J, with 14 bases between. This chain's CDR3 is CASSYGQKKGETQYF. The CDR3 nucleotides read TGTGCCAGCAGTTACGGACAAAAAAAGGGAGAGACCCAGTACTTC.